This T cell receptor beta chain stems from a study of OX40 agonist ivuxolimab in advanced cancers. Overall study context: Patients got intravenous ivuxolimab at 0.01 to 10 mg/kg every 2 weeks. Among those enrolled, mean age was 60 years (range 23 to 79) and 82.7% were male. Partial responses were seen in three patients, one with hepatocellular carcinoma and two with cutaneous melanoma. Findings and caveats of the study: Average numbers of expanded clones were greater in CD8+ T cells than in CD4+.

CDR1 is MNHEY and CDR2 is SVGAGI in the germline V gene. The CDR3 has 12 residues. V was shortened by 7 bases and J by 10 bases, with 16 bases between the two germline ends. Profiling relied on immunoSEQ multiplex PCR, and the TCRdb table lists in-frame clones only, not all of them. Among some 60,000 clones, about 91% were seen once, and the ten largest hold under 2%. Regarding this clone: What it recognizes is unknown.

Here the sequenced sample was CD4+ or CD8+ T cells sorted from blood, taken in a trial of the OX40 agonist ivuxolimab. The clonotype originates from an adult with an advanced solid tumor such as melanoma, head and neck, liver or kidney cancer. The chain combines TRBV6-5 with TRBJ1-2; D unresolved. The CDR3 region is CASTTGTGVYTF. The CDR3 DNA is TGTGCCAGCACCACGGGAACGGGCGTCTACACCTTC.